This T cell receptor beta chain derives from a study of T-cell reconstitution after alpha-beta-depleted transplantation in children. Broader study findings: It was reported that alpha-beta T cells came from several hundred expanded graft clones (about two months after transplant). Diversity of TCRbeta at day 60 was high in some patients, arising from surviving recipient T cells and thymic progenitors.

CDR1 is SNHLY, CDR2 FYNNEI, per germline. The CDR3 has 13 residues. With 6 bases clipped from V and 2 bases from J, the junction kept 3 bases outside the gene matches. This clonotype was seen ten or more times. The antigen is undetermined. For TCRbeta, the library was prepared with unique molecular identifiers. TCRdb itself ran the PCR reads through MiXCR, one entry per CDR3 protein. The sample yields more than 200,000 distinct CDR3 sequences, 8.4% seen once. The receptor comes from a male patient aged 2 to 10 who had a stem cell transplant for acute myeloid leukemia, so the T cells may come from the graft donor. The chain links TRBV2 to TRBJ2-5; 7 nucleotides agree with TRBD1. This specimen consisted of PBMCs, mostly from graft donor cells, obtained 360 days after TCRalphabeta/CD19-depleted stem cell transplant. The CDR3 region is CASRGQPQETQYF. In DNA, the CDR3 is TGTGCCAGCAGGGGACAGCCTCAAGAGACCCAGTACTTC.